One and the same sample provided the 8 T cell receptor beta chains below, sequenced in a study of blood T cell repertoires in COVID-19. The method was immunoSEQ multiplex PCR; TCRdb's version includes in-frame clones alone and lacks a portion of them. This sample has over 90,000 clones, with approximately 86% found just once. The sample was peripheral blood. Receptor source: a middle-aged man with active or convalescent COVID-19.

The J gene is TRBJ1-6, the V gene TRBV14; possibly TRBD1 for D (5 bases). The CDR3 runs to 14 residues. V dropped 0 bases and J dropped 10 bases, with 10 bases sitting between them. Germline V CDR1 and CDR2: SGHDN, FVKESK. CDR3 nucleotide sequence: TGTGCCAGCAGCCAAGACAGGACAATATCACCCCTCCACTTT. The encoded protein is CASSQDRTISPLHF.

V usage is TRBV7-8 and J usage is TRBJ2-5; 8 bases map to TRBD2. There are 16 residues in the CDR3. The ends lost 2 bases at V and 4 bases at J; junction bases unmatched: 9. Germline assignment: CDR1 SGHVS and CDR2 FQNEAQ. As DNA, the CDR3 is TGTGCCAGCAGCTTATCTAGCGGGTACGAGGGAGAGACCCAGTACTTC. This translates into CASSLSSGYEGETQYF.

The CDR3 sequence is CASSLAQASSYNEQFF. CDR3 coding DNA: TGTGCCAGCAGCTTAGCGCAGGCAAGCTCCTACAATGAGCAGTTCTTC. This rearrangement joins TRBV7-9 to TRBJ2-1, with D unclear. The CDR3 is 16 amino acids. V lost 0 bases, J lost 0 bases, and 9 bases lay in between. CDR1 and CDR2 (germline): SEHNR, FQNEAQ (reference sequence).

This clone was seen a handful of times. The rearrangement links TRBV4-1 to TRBJ2-4; the match to TRBD2 covers 11 bases. Germline CDR1 reads MGHRA; CDR2 reads YSYEKL. The CDR3 extends over 16 amino acids. The V gene end was trimmed by 0 bases and the J gene end by 6 bases; junction bases not matched to a gene: 4. The CDR3 region has the DNA TGCGCCAGCAGCCAAGAACCTAGCGGGGGGAGAAACATTCAGTACTTC. This sequence encodes CASSQEPSGGRNIQYF.

The rearrangement uses TRBV5-1 and TRBJ2-3; no clear D gene. The V end was cut by 3 bases, the J end by 3 bases, with 8 bases between. The CDR3 runs 13 residues. Per the germline V gene, CDR1 is SGHRS and CDR2 is YFSETQ. CDR3 bases: TGCGCCAGCAGCTGGGCCCTTACAGATACGCAGTATTTT. It encodes CASSWALTDTQYF.

This clone was observed once. The genes are TRBV28 and TRBJ2-5; D is perhaps TRBD1 (7 bases). Germline V lookup: CDR1 MDHEN, CDR2 SYDVKM. Between the trimmed V and J ends, which lost 7 bases and 5 bases, there was a span of 14 bases. This CDR3 is 13 amino acids long. CDR3: CASTPGGPETQYF. CDR3 nucleotide sequence: TGTGCCAGCACCCCAGGGGGGCCCGAGACCCAGTACTTC.

The chain links TRBV6-6 to TRBJ2-7, with TRBD1 matching 9 bases. The CDR3 is 15 residues long. Germline V gene lookup returns CDR1 MNHNY and CDR2 SVGAGI (reference sequence). V lost 4 bases, J lost 5 bases, and 9 bases stayed unmatched. CDR3 amino acids: CASSLPGQGTDEQYF. CDR3 DNA: TGTGCCAGCAGTTTACCGGGACAGGGAACGGACGAGCAGTACTTC.

This clone was seen just once. The rearrangement joins TRBV30 to TRBJ2-4, with 8 bases identical to TRBD2. J gave up 0 bases and V 4 bases, and 5 bases lay outside the gene matches. The CDR3 spans 15 residues. Germline V gives CDR1 GTSNPN, CDR2 SVGIG (reference sequence). The DNA for the CDR3 is TGTGCCTGGAACGGGGGGGCCGGAGCCAAAAACATTCAGTACTTC. This gives the protein CAWNGGAGAKNIQYF.